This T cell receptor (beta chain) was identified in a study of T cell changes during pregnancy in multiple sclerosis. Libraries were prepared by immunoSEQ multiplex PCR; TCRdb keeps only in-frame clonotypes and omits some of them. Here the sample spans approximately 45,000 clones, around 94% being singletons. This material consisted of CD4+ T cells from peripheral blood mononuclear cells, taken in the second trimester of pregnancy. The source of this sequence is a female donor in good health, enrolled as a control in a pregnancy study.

The CDR3 is CASSPSTGGNVNQPQHF. CDR3 nucleotide sequence: TGTGCCAGTAGTCCGTCGACAGGGGGGAATGTCAATCAGCCCCAGCATTTT. The rearrangement joins TRBV19 to TRBJ1-5, with TRBD1 matching 9 bases. Trimming at V came to 5 bases and at J to 3 bases, leaving 11 bases not matched to a gene. The CDR3 covers 17 residues. Germline loops: CDR1 LNHDA, CDR2 SQIVND (reference sequence).